The 32 T cell receptor beta chains below all came from one sample that was sequenced in a study of monozygotic twins with inflammatory bowel disease. Reprocessing the 5' RACE reads, TCRdb reports a single entry for every CDR3 protein and omits DNA. The data show fewer than 550,000 distinct CDR3 sequences, and the top ten clones hold 2.4%. The sample taken for sequencing was blood. The source is a human donor with ulcerative colitis or Crohn's disease, or a healthy co-twin of an affected twin (not recorded which).

The V call is TRBV3-1, the J call TRBJ2-2; TCRdb's D call of TRBD1 is untestable without DNA. Germline CDR1 reads LGHDT; CDR2 reads YNNKEL (reference sequence). The CDR3 is 13 amino acids. The CDR3 region is CASSEGGYGELFF.

V gene TRBV2 combines with J gene TRBJ2-1; there is no DNA to check the TCRdb D call of TRBD2. Germline CDR1 reads SNHLY; CDR2 reads FYNNEI. The CDR3 is 12 residues long. The CDR3 spells CASRREHNEQFF.

CDR3 sequence: CASSISGGAYYEQFF. The chain couples TRBV12-3 or TRBV12-4 to TRBJ2-1; TCRdb calls TRBD1, which cannot be checked without DNA. The CDR3 covers 15 residues.

V and J are TRBV11-2 and TRBJ1-2; TCRdb lists TRBD1, though no DNA is available to test this call. There are 15 residues in the CDR3. CDR1 and CDR2 from the germline V gene are SGHAT and FQNNGV. The CDR3 region is CASSLHLQGNYGYTF.

The genes are TRBV27 and TRBJ2-2; TCRdb outputs TRBD2, but without DNA this stays unchecked. This CDR3 has 14 residues. In germline, CDR1 is MNHEY, CDR2 SMNVEV (reference sequence). The CDR3 region is CASSSAIPAGELFF.

J is TRBJ1-5 and V is TRBV18; TCRdb lists TRBD1, though no DNA is available to test this call. This CDR3 has 15 residues. The germline V gene has CDR1 KGHSH and CDR2 LQKENI. CDR3 residues: CASSPTGTAYQPQHF. The complete variable domain, with remaining parts taken from reference TRBV18 and TRBJ1-5, reads NAGVMQNPRHLVRRRGQEARLRCSPMKGHSHVYWYRQLPEEGLKFMVYLQKENIIDESGMPKERFSAEFPKEGPSILRIQQVVRGDSAAYFCASSPTGTAYQPQHFGDGTRLSIL.

This chain uses TRBV14 with TRBJ2-2. Per germline, CDR1 SGHDN and CDR2 FVKESK. The CDR3 sequence is 14 residues long. The CDR3: CASSQQVSPRELFF.

This chain uses TRBV28 with TRBJ2-2; TCRdb's D call, TRBD1, is unchecked because there is no DNA. This CDR3 is built from 16 residues. From germline, CDR1 is MDHEN and CDR2 SYDVKM. CDR3 residues: CASDERGGKNTGELFF.

V is TRBV10-3 and J is TRBJ1-4; checking the TCRdb D call of TRBD1 is not possible without DNA. The CDR3 consists of 15 residues. Germline V gene sequence: CDR1 ENHRY, CDR2 SYGVKD. CDR3 loop: CAISTGRTTNEKLFF.

The chain uses TRBV20-1 and TRBJ2-3; TCRdb gives TRBD1 as the D gene, but with no DNA this cannot be confirmed. The CDR3 has 13 residues. Germline CDR1 and CDR2: DFQATT and SNEGSKA (reference sequence). CDR3 residues: CSAGGQGADTQYF.

The gene calls are TRBV10-3 and TRBJ2-7; lacking DNA, the TRBD2 call made by TCRdb goes unchecked. The CDR3 has 17 residues. CDR1 and CDR2 (germline): ENHRY, SYGVKD. CDR3 residues: CAISSGLAGVGNWEQYF.

This sequence joins TRBV10-2 and TRBJ2-2; the D call of TRBD1 rests on TCRdb alone, since no DNA is present to check it. The germline V gene has CDR1 WSHSY and CDR2 SAAADI. The CDR3 consists of 14 residues. CDR3 amino acids: CASTGTQLTGELFF.

The chain combines TRBV3-1 with TRBJ2-7. The CDR3 extends over 15 amino acids. CDR1 is LGHDT, CDR2 YNNKEL, per germline (reference sequence). CDR3 in amino acids: CASSQEHGGSYEQYF.

The chain links TRBV6-5 to TRBJ1-2. Germline CDR1 and CDR2: MNHEY and SVGAGI. The length of the CDR3 is 17 residues. The CDR3 sequence: CASSLRRGARINYGYTF.

The V gene is TRBV3-1, the J gene TRBJ2-3; TCRdb calls TRBD1, which cannot be checked without DNA. CDR3 size: 16 residues. The germline CDR1 and CDR2 sequences are LGHDT and YNNKEL (reference sequence). CDR3 residues: CASRHTKGQGLDTQYF.

The J gene is TRBJ1-1, the V gene TRBV5-5. The CDR3 spans 14 residues. The germline V gene has CDR1 SGHKS and CDR2 YYEKEE (reference sequence). CDR3 region: CASSLERRNTEAFF. Full variable domain (remainder filled in from reference TRBV5-5 and TRBJ1-1): DAGVTQSPTHLIKTRGQQVTLRCSPISGHKSVSWYQQVLGQGPQFIFQYYEKEERGRGNFPDRFSARQFPNYSSELNVNALLLGDSALYLCASSLERRNTEAFFGQGTRLTVV.

The rearrangement joins TRBV29-1 to TRBJ2-5. Germline CDR1 and CDR2: SQVTM and ANQGSEA. CDR3 length equals 14 residues. Here the CDR3 reads CSAQPTLSPETQYF. The whole variable domain, remainder taken from reference TRBV29-1 and TRBJ2-5, is SAVISQKPSRDICQRGTSLTIQCQVDSQVTMMFWYRQQPGQSLTLIATANQGSEATYESGFVIDKFPISRPNLTFSTLTVSNMSPEDSSIYLCSAQPTLSPETQYFGPGTRLLVL.

The rearrangement uses TRBV7-2 and TRBJ2-7; the TRBD1 assignment by TCRdb is unverifiable without DNA. Germline V gives CDR1 SGHTA, CDR2 FQGNSA. This CDR3 has 16 amino acids. CDR3 amino acids: CASSPAGTQASYEQYF. The full variable domain, with the rest looked up from reference TRBV7-2 and TRBJ2-7, is GAGVSQSPSNKVTEKGKDVELRCDPISGHTALYWYRQSLGQGLEFLIYFQGNSAPDKSGLPSDRFSAERTGGSVSTLTIQRTQQEDSAVYLCASSPAGTQASYEQYFGPGTRLTVT.

This chain uses TRBV27 with TRBJ2-1; TCRdb calls TRBD2, which cannot be checked without DNA. The CDR3 has 18 residues. Per germline, CDR1 MNHEY and CDR2 SMNVEV (reference sequence). CDR3 amino acids: CASSLFKVASGSYNEQFF.

The V call is TRBV29-1, the J call TRBJ2-7; with no DNA, the TCRdb D assignment of TRBD1 cannot be verified. The CDR3 length is 13 residues. Looked up from germline, CDR1 is SQVTM and CDR2 is ANQGSEA. The CDR3 loop is CSVLGTGSEEQYF.

The genes are TRBV5-1 and TRBJ2-1; TCRdb gives TRBD2 as the D gene, but with no DNA this cannot be confirmed. The CDR3 loop spans 15 amino acids. Germline loops: CDR1 SGHRS, CDR2 YFSETQ. The CDR3 loop is CASSLAESGKGEQFF.

V usage is TRBV7-3 and J usage is TRBJ2-2; TCRdb's D gene call, TRBD2, goes unchecked for lack of DNA. Germline V gene data show CDR1 as SGHTA and CDR2 as FQGTGA. The CDR3 length is 16 residues. Here the CDR3 reads CASSSGGTINTGELFF.

The rearrangement uses TRBV29-1 and TRBJ2-7; the D call from TCRdb, TRBD1, cannot be confirmed without DNA. Germline V lookup: CDR1 SQVTM, CDR2 ANQGSEA. The CDR3 has 14 residues. The CDR3 loop is CSVEETGHPYEQYF.

This chain connects TRBV7-9 to TRBJ2-7; the D call from TCRdb, TRBD1, cannot be confirmed without DNA. This CDR3 is built from 15 residues. Germline CDR1 is SEHNR and CDR2 is FQNEAQ (reference sequence). The CDR3 region is CASSRYPSASYEQYF.

The chain joins TRBV6-2 or TRBV6-3 to TRBJ1-3. CDR1 and CDR2 from the germline V gene are MNHEY and SVGEGT. This CDR3 region has 21 residues. The CDR3 loop reads CASSHSPWFGTRGRDGNTIYF.

The chain is built from TRBV9 and TRBJ2-3; TCRdb's D gene call, TRBD2, goes unchecked for lack of DNA. CDR1 is SGDLS, CDR2 YYNGEE, per germline. The CDR3 spans 16 residues. This CDR3 reads CASSATSGRVSRTQYF.

The CDR3 here is CASSPIRTVQETQYF. The rearrangement joins TRBV7-2 to TRBJ2-5; TCRdb's D call of TRBD1 is untestable without DNA. The CDR3 is 15 residues long. Germline V gene sequence: CDR1 SGHTA, CDR2 FQGNSA.

The chain couples TRBV5-1 to TRBJ2-1; TCRdb designates TRBD1, a call that cannot be tested without DNA. Germline loops: CDR1 SGHRS, CDR2 YFSETQ. The CDR3 has 14 residues. CDR3 sequence reads: CASRQESSYNEQFF.

This chain uses TRBV27 with TRBJ2-5; TCRdb designates TRBD2, a call that cannot be tested without DNA. Germline V gene sequence: CDR1 MNHEY, CDR2 SMNVEV (reference sequence). The length of the CDR3 is 14 residues. CDR3 residues: CASSSGLAWETQYF.

V and J are TRBV21-1 and TRBJ1-6. TRBV21-1 is flagged as a pseudogene. The CDR3 has 16 amino acids. CDR3 residues: CASSKMDSGYNSPLHF.

The CDR3 loop is CASSQLTGPAGEQYF. This chain joins TRBV14 and TRBJ2-7; TCRdb reports TRBD1, a call that lacks DNA to check it against. The CDR3 has 15 residues. The germline V gene has CDR1 SGHDN and CDR2 FVKESK.

The chain uses TRBV20-1 and TRBJ1-3; TCRdb outputs TRBD1, but without DNA this stays unchecked. CDR3 size: 15 residues. Germline CDR1 DFQATT, CDR2 SNEGSKA (reference sequence). The chain's CDR3 is CSARDPRGSGNTIYF.